The 7 T cell receptor beta chains below all came from one sample that was sequenced in a study of cytotoxic CD8 clonotypes in ibrutinib-treated CLL. Clones were sequenced by immunoSEQ multiplex PCR, and TCRdb holds only the in-frame ones, with some missing. The table records a few hundred thousand clones, more than 65% of them present only once. Material: PBMCs, obtained before ibrutinib treatment. The receptors originated from a human donor with chronic lymphocytic leukemia.

The chain is built from TRBV7-9 and TRBJ1-1; D remains unclear. In germline, CDR1 is SEHNR, CDR2 FQNEAQ (reference sequence). Trimming left V 1 base short and J 4 bases short, with 7 bases between. The CDR3 extends over 13 amino acids. The chain's CDR3 is CASSLGHSTEAFF. CDR3 coding DNA: TGTGCCAGCAGCTTAGGGCACTCCACTGAAGCTTTCTTT.

The rearrangement joins TRBV11-3 to TRBJ2-7, with D hard to call. Trimming cost V 3 bases and J 1 base, with 10 bases left between them. Per the germline V gene, CDR1 is SGHNT and CDR2 is YENEEA. This CDR3 contains 14 residues. The CDR3 DNA reads as TGTGCCAGCAGCTTGATGGCGGATTCCTACGAGCAGTACTTC. Protein sequence: CASSLMADSYEQYF.

This chain uses TRBV20-1 with TRBJ2-7; D is undetermined. Germline loops: CDR1 DFQATT, CDR2 SNEGSKA (reference sequence). The germline V and J ends were trimmed by 6 bases and 3 bases, with 9 bases remaining between them. This CDR3 is 11 amino acids long. CDR3 nucleotide sequence: TGCAGTGCGGAAGCTGACTACGAGCAGTACTTC. This encodes CSAEADYEQYF.

The chain couples TRBV5-5 to TRBJ2-7; no clear D. This CDR3 comprises 13 residues. With 4 bases removed from V and 1 base from J, the gap between germline ends came to 9 bases. Germline-derived CDR1 and CDR2 are SGHKS and YYEKEE (reference sequence). The CDR3 DNA reads TGTGCCAGCAGCAACGGCCCGTCCTACGAGCAGTACTTC. The encoded protein is CASSNGPSYEQYF.

This chain connects TRBV5-1 to TRBJ2-1, with 10 bases identical to TRBD2. The CDR3 sequence is 17 residues long. From germline, CDR1 is SGHRS and CDR2 YFSETQ. Losses at the gene ends were 5 bases for V and 3 bases for J; bases not matched to a gene: 11. CDR3 in amino acids: CASRRQTGTSDYNEQFF. In nucleotides, the CDR3 is TGCGCCAGCAGGCGACAAACCGGGACTAGCGACTACAATGAGCAGTTCTTC.

The V gene is TRBV7-8, the J gene TRBJ1-2, with D unclear. The germline CDR1 and CDR2 sequences are SGHVS and FQNEAQ. The CDR3 has 14 amino acids. Trimming shortened V by 3 bases and J by 4 bases, and 12 bases separated the two germline ends. The CDR3: CASSLKRIPYGYTF. The DNA of the CDR3 is TGTGCCAGCAGCTTGAAACGGATCCCCTATGGCTACACCTTC.

V usage is TRBV29-1 and J usage is TRBJ1-2, with a weak D call TRBD1 (5 bases). This CDR3 is 15 amino acids long. Trimming removed 6 bases from V and 0 bases from J, with 17 bases in between. CDR1 and CDR2 (germline): SQVTM, ANQGSEA. The CDR3 bases are TGCAGCGTGGCCCCCTCCCTACAGGCTAACTATGGCTACACCTTC. Residues: CSVAPSLQANYGYTF.